Each of the 3 T cell receptor beta chains below was sequenced from the same sample in a study of blood T cell repertoires in COVID-19. The repertoire was sequenced with immunoSEQ multiplex PCR; TCRdb's copy has only in-frame clones and lacks some. The sample has about 250,000 clones; around 83% are singletons. The sequencing input was peripheral blood. These receptors all come from a man older than 75 with acute or convalescent COVID-19.

The chain is built from TRBV23-1 and TRBJ1-2, with unresolved D. TRBV23-1 is noted as an ORF with a role that remains uncertain. The CDR3 spans 14 residues. The V end lost 2 bases, the J end lost 3 bases, and 10 bases lay between the germline ends. For the CDR3, the DNA is TGCGCCAGCAGTCAACCATGCATAGACTATGGCTACACCTTC. This codes for CASSQPCIDYGYTF.

V is TRBV3-1 (or the pseudogene TRBV3-2) and J is TRBJ1-5; D not certain. Trimming stripped 0 bases from V and 1 base from J, with 10 bases between. Germline CDR1 and CDR2: LGHDT and YNNKEL (reference sequence). This CDR3 has 16 residues. As DNA, the CDR3 is TGTGCCAGCAGCCAAGAACCGGTTACGAGCAATCAGCCCCAGCATTTT. The encoded protein is CASSQEPVTSNQPQHF.

The V call is TRBV19, the J call TRBJ2-2; D gene ambiguous. The germline CDR1 and CDR2 sequences are LNHDA and SQIVND (reference sequence). Trimming took 3 bases from V and 0 from J, leaving 11 bases between them. This CDR3 has 16 residues. CDR3 nucleotide sequence: TGTGCCAGTAGTATCGATAGTGCCCCGAACACCGGGGAGCTGTTTTTT. Translated, it gives CASSIDSAPNTGELFF.